Given below is one TCR beta chain in context. Using its own MiXCR run on the 5' RACE reads, TCRdb lists one record per CDR3 protein. The sample has over 250,000 distinct CDR3 sequences; around 15% are singletons. This sample is part of a study of T-cell memory formation after mild COVID-19. The CDR3 spans 16 residues. The V and J ends lost 5 bases and 0 bases respectively, with 16 bases between them. Germline V lookup: CDR1 SEHNR, CDR2 FQNEAQ (reference sequence). The material sequenced was PBMCs or a T cell subset sorted from them (not recorded which). The clonotype was recovered from a young man who had mild COVID-19 (a few samples of this study predate the infection). Cell type and time point are not known. V usage is TRBV7-9 and J usage is TRBJ1-1, with D maybe TRBD1 (6 bases). The CDR3 DNA reads TGTGCCAGCAGCCCGACAGGATGGGGAGTGAACACTGAAGCTTTCTTT. This translates into CASSPTGWGVNTEAFF. The full variable domain, completed using reference TRBV7-9 and TRBJ1-1, is DTGVSQNPRHKITKRGQNVTFRCDPISEHNRLYWYRQTLGQGPEFLTYFQNEAQLEKSRLLSDRFSAERPKGSFSTLEIQRTEQGDSAMYLCASSPTGWGVNTEAFFGQGTRLTVV.